This is a list of T cell receptor beta chains from one sample in a study of metastatic and nonmetastatic thyroid tumors. TCRdb re-called the PCR reads via MiXCR. The sample lists approximately 6,300 clones, around 35% occurring once. What was sequenced was adjacent normal tissue. These receptors all come from a male donor with papillary thyroid cancer or a benign thyroid nodule (not recorded which). Some clones in this sample may be carry-over from other donors' samples. Both conserved end residues are part of each CDR3. Each record gives: V gene, D gene, clone size, J gene, CDR3 DNA, CDR3 protein. A D gene is named only where the DNA matches it firmly. The size field is filled for only some rows; it gives once, few, many or a size class.

V: TRBV6-1; D: TRBD2; size: -; J: TRBJ2-1; DNA: TGTTCCAGCAGCGAAAACAGCCTCCGGGCAACTAGCGGGAGTGAGCAGTTCTTC; CDR3: CSSSENSLRATSGSEQFF
V: TRBV15; D: TRBD1; size: medium-sized; J: TRBJ2-5; DNA: TGTGCCACCAGCAAGGACAGGGGCCAAGAGACCCAGTACTTC; CDR3: CATSKDRGQETQYF
V: TRBV6-4; D: -; size: few; J: TRBJ1-5; DNA: TGTGCCAGCAGTTACCTGGGGGATCAGCCCCAGCATTTT; CDR3: CASSYLGDQPQHF
V: TRBV6-2/TRBV6-3; D: -; size: -; J: TRBJ1-1; DNA: TGTGCCAGCAGTAGGGCCCTCATGGGGGGCACTGAAGCTTTCTTT; CDR3: CASSRALMGGTEAFF
V: TRBV24-1; D: TRBD1; size: -; J: TRBJ2-3; DNA: TGTGCCACCAGTGACTCATTCGCCGGGACAGAATTATTGGGCACAGATACGCAGTATTTT; CDR3: CATSDSFAGTELLGTDTQYF
V: TRBV11-1; D: -; size: once; J: TRBJ2-7; DNA: TGTGCCAGCAGCATGGGGACGGTAGGGTACGAGCAGTACTTC; CDR3: CASSMGTVGYEQYF
V: TRBV5-1; D: -; size: many; J: TRBJ2-7; DNA: TGCGCCAGCAGCTTGGGTCGCAGGGATATCCACGGGCAGTACTTC; CDR3: CASSLGRRDIHGQYF
V: TRBV10-2; D: -; size: few; J: TRBJ2-1; DNA: TGCGCCAGCAGCACCGTTGATGAGCAGTTCTTC; CDR3: CASSTVDEQFF
V: TRBV27; D: -; size: few; J: TRBJ1-1; DNA: TGTGCCAGCAGTCCAACGGACAATTCTAACACTGAAGCTTTCTTT; CDR3: CASSPTDNSNTEAFF
V: TRBV9; D: -; size: once; J: TRBJ2-1; DNA: TGTGCCAGCAGCGTAGCTGCGGCTTCCGGGGATGAGCAGTTCTTC; CDR3: CASSVAAASGDEQFF
V: TRBV9; D: -; size: medium-sized; J: TRBJ2-1; DNA: TGTGCCAGCAGCGTAGCAAACTTAGAACCTTACAATGAGCAGTTCTTC; CDR3: CASSVANLEPYNEQFF
V: TRBV5-1; D: TRBD1; size: -; J: TRBJ2-7; DNA: TGCGCCAGCAGCTCAGCCGGGACAGGTGAAGACGAGCAGTACTTC; CDR3: CASSSAGTGEDEQYF
V: TRBV9; D: TRBD1; size: -; J: TRBJ1-1; DNA: TGTGCCGGCAGAGCAGCTCCGGGACAGGGCGTAACTGAAGCTTTCTTT; CDR3: CAGRAAPGQGVTEAFF
V: TRBV9; D: -; size: few; J: TRBJ1-4; DNA: TGTGCCAGCAGCGCTTCGCCCCTCATGGACAGCAATAATGAAAAACTGTTTTTT; CDR3: CASSASPLMDSNNEKLFF
V: TRBV5-1; D: -; size: medium-sized; J: TRBJ2-7; DNA: TGCGCCAGCAGCTTGGCCCTGGGAACCTACGAGCAGTACTTC; CDR3: CASSLALGTYEQYF
V: TRBV11-2; D: -; size: -; J: TRBJ1-6; DNA: TGTGCCAGCAGCTTAGATTTAACCTCACCCCTCCACTTT; CDR3: CASSLDLTSPLHF
V: TRBV19; D: TRBD2; size: large; J: TRBJ2-1; DNA: TGTGCCAGTAGTATCGCGGGGGGGCCCAATGAGCAGTTCTTC; CDR3: CASSIAGGPNEQFF
V: TRBV19; D: TRBD1; size: -; J: TRBJ1-5; DNA: TGTGCCAGTAGTCCGGGACAGAGGCAGCCCCAGCATTTT; CDR3: CASSPGQRQPQHF
V: TRBV7-6; D: -; size: few; J: TRBJ2-2; DNA: TGTGCCAGCAGCTGGGGAACCGGGGAGCTGTTTTTT; CDR3: CASSWGTGELFF
V: TRBV27; D: TRBD1; size: few; J: TRBJ1-6; DNA: TGTTCCAGCAGGGGGTCGGGACGGCTTACTTCACCCCTCCACTTT; CDR3: CSSRGSGRLTSPLHF
V: TRBV20-1; D: TRBD2; size: -; J: TRBJ2-2; DNA: TGCAGTGCCGAGAGGGGAGCGGGAGAGGCCGGGGAGCTGTTTTTT; CDR3: CSAERGAGEAGELFF
V: TRBV19; D: -; size: -; J: TRBJ1-2; DNA: TGTGCCAGTAGTTCAGGCAGCCCTCGAGGCTACACCTTC; CDR3: CASSSGSPRGYTF
V: TRBV7-3; D: -; size: -; J: TRBJ2-1; DNA: TGTGCCAGCAGCTCCCGACAGGGAGGAAAGTTCTTC; CDR3: CASSSRQGGKFF
V: TRBV5-6; D: -; size: -; J: TRBJ2-1; DNA: TGTGCCAGCAGCTTGGCCGGTAGGGTTATACACAATGAGCAGTTCTTC; CDR3: CASSLAGRVIHNEQFF
V: TRBV24-1; D: TRBD1; size: -; J: TRBJ2-2; DNA: TGTGCCACCAGTGAACAGGGGCGGTGGACGAACACCGGGGAGCTGTTTTTT; CDR3: CATSEQGRWTNTGELFF
V: TRBV12-5; D: -; size: few; J: TRBJ2-1; DNA: TGTGCTAGTGGTTTGGTTTTGGATGAGCAGTTCTTC; CDR3: CASGLVLDEQFF
V: TRBV9; D: -; size: many; J: TRBJ1-6; DNA: TGTGCCAGCAGCGGGTACGCCTTGAATTCACCCCTCCACTTT; CDR3: CASSGYALNSPLHF
V: TRBV20-1; D: -; size: -; J: TRBJ1-2; DNA: TGCAGTGCTAGAGTGTCCCTACCGACATTTAACTATGGCTACACCTTC; CDR3: CSARVSLPTFNYGYTF
V: TRBV5-1; D: -; size: -; J: TRBJ2-3; DNA: TGCGCCAGCAGTTCCTTTGCAGGCACAGATACGCAGTATTTT; CDR3: CASSSFAGTDTQYF
V: TRBV19; D: -; size: -; J: TRBJ1-1; DNA: TGTGCCAGTAGTATAGTAGGTGCCACTGAAGCTTTCTTT; CDR3: CASSIVGATEAFF
V: TRBV5-1; D: -; size: -; J: TRBJ2-7; DNA: TGCGCCAGCAGCTCGACAGTGGGCTCCTACGAGCAGTACTTC; CDR3: CASSSTVGSYEQYF
V: TRBV6-6; D: -; size: -; J: TRBJ1-5; DNA: TGTGAAAGCAGTTACTCCGGGCAGAGTAATCAGCCCCAGCATTTT; CDR3: CESSYSGQSNQPQHF
V: TRBV6-5; D: -; size: -; J: TRBJ2-7; DNA: TGTGCCAGCAGTTACTCCGGGGACGAGCAGTACTTC; CDR3: CASSYSGDEQYF
V: TRBV20-1; D: -; size: -; J: TRBJ2-7; DNA: TGCAGTGCTAGGGGGTGGGTAGGGGGAGCTTACGAGCAGTACTTC; CDR3: CSARGWVGGAYEQYF
V: TRBV27; D: TRBD2; size: few; J: TRBJ2-7; DNA: TGTGCCAGCAGCCGGGACAGCGGGGGGTTCTTGGAGCAGTACTTC; CDR3: CASSRDSGGFLEQYF
V: TRBV7-9; D: -; size: medium-sized; J: TRBJ2-3; DNA: TGTGCCAGCAGCTTAGGCCGGGGGGCAAGCACAGATACGCAGTATTTT; CDR3: CASSLGRGASTDTQYF
V: TRBV10-2; D: -; size: large; J: TRBJ2-1; DNA: TGCGCCAGCAGTGAGTCCTTGAATGAGCAGTTCTTC; CDR3: CASSESLNEQFF
V: TRBV6-1; D: -; size: few; J: TRBJ1-6; DNA: TGTGCCAGCAGTGAGGTCGCCCGCACACCCCTCCACTTT; CDR3: CASSEVARTPLHF
V: TRBV28; D: -; size: few; J: TRBJ2-7; DNA: TGTGCCAGCTCCTGGGAGGGCCGGGACATGCCCTACGAGCAGTACTTC; CDR3: CASSWEGRDMPYEQYF
V: TRBV7-9; D: -; size: -; J: TRBJ1-5; DNA: TGTGCCAGCAGCTTTTCGGCAGGGGTTCAGCCCCAGCATTTT; CDR3: CASSFSAGVQPQHF
V: TRBV5-4; D: TRBD2; size: once; J: TRBJ2-5; DNA: TGTGCCAGCAGCTTTTTTGGACTAGAAGTAGAGACCCAGTACTTC; CDR3: CASSFFGLEVETQYF
V: TRBV7-9; D: -; size: -; J: TRBJ2-7; DNA: TGTGCCAGCAGCTTTACTAGAGAATCCTACGAGCAGTACTTC; CDR3: CASSFTRESYEQYF
V: TRBV6-1; D: -; size: -; J: TRBJ2-1; DNA: TGTGCCAGCAGCCTTAGCGAAGGTGGTTACAATGAGCAGTTCTTC; CDR3: CASSLSEGGYNEQFF
V: TRBV30; D: -; size: -; J: TRBJ1-2; DNA: TGTGCCTGGAGTGGTAGTCAGCGCGGTGGCTACACCTTC; CDR3: CAWSGSQRGGYTF
V: TRBV19; D: -; size: few; J: TRBJ2-7; DNA: TGTGCCAGTAGTCATGCCGCCTACGAGCAGTACTTC; CDR3: CASSHAAYEQYF
V: TRBV7-8; D: -; size: -; J: TRBJ2-7; DNA: TGTGCCAGCAGCTTATTCGCCTTGGTTGACACCTACGAGCAGTACTTC; CDR3: CASSLFALVDTYEQYF
V: TRBV27; D: TRBD2; size: few; J: TRBJ2-5; DNA: TGTGCCAGCAGCATCTCTTCCGGGAGGCAAGAGACCCAGTACTTC; CDR3: CASSISSGRQETQYF
V: TRBV20-1; D: -; size: large; J: TRBJ1-2; DNA: TGCAGTGTAGAAGGTTTCAGGGGTACCTATGGCTACACCTTC; CDR3: CSVEGFRGTYGYTF
V: TRBV19; D: -; size: -; J: TRBJ2-5; DNA: TGTGCCAGCAGCCAAGAGAGCGTCGATCAAGAGACCCAGTACTTC; CDR3: CASSQESVDQETQYF
V: TRBV19; D: TRBD1; size: -; J: TRBJ2-7; DNA: TGTGCCAGTAGTTCGACAGGGGCGGACGAGCAGTACTTC; CDR3: CASSSTGADEQYF
V: TRBV7-2; D: -; size: large; J: TRBJ1-2; DNA: TGTGCCAGCAGCCAGGCTACCGAGAATATAGGCTACACCTTC; CDR3: CASSQATENIGYTF
V: TRBV2; D: -; size: few; J: TRBJ2-7; DNA: TGTGCCAGCAGTGCCTCGTTGCCCGACGAGCAGTACTTC; CDR3: CASSASLPDEQYF
V: TRBV12-3/TRBV12-4; D: -; size: few; J: TRBJ1-6; DNA: TGTGCCAGCAGGTTACAGGGATACTCACCCCTCCACTTT; CDR3: CASRLQGYSPLHF
V: TRBV6-1; D: -; size: once; J: TRBJ2-6; DNA: TGTGCCAGCAGTCCCGGACCCAACCGCTCTGGGGCCAACGTCCTGACTTTC; CDR3: CASSPGPNRSGANVLTF
V: TRBV5-1; D: TRBD2; size: -; J: TRBJ2-1; DNA: TGCGCCAGCACACCAGCGGGAGGAGCATACAATGAGCAGTTCTTC; CDR3: CASTPAGGAYNEQFF